This TCR beta chain was identified during a study of T-cell reconstitution after alpha-beta-depleted transplantation in children listed by TCRdb under 2016. A note on the overall study: Using TCR repertoire profiling, the study quantitatively followed how T-cell immune reconstitution unfolded in children after TCRalphabeta/CD19-depleted allogeneic hematopoietic cell transplantation.

The protocol used for the library was PCR. These reads were obtained on an Illumina HiSeq 2500. To normalize quantification of the TCRbeta repertoire, the TCR libraries were built with molecular barcoding that relied on unique molecular identifiers. TCRdb reran the public reads through fastp at Q25 and MiXCR, keeping productive beta chains. When rows share a CDR3 protein, they turn into one entry using the most common DNA and genes. In all, the sample holds about 490,000 distinct CDR3 sequences, and about 10% of those were seen once. The ten top clones hold about 2% of the sample. What the treatment or condition label conveys for this sample: allogeneic hematopoietic cell transplantation with graft depleted of TCRalphabeta T cells and CD19 B cells. Transplant recipients were children who received TCRalphabeta/CD19-depleted allogeneic hematopoietic cell grafts. Overall study results and their limits: Apparently early alphabetaT-cell count recovery about two months after transplant reportedly relied on only several hundred rapidly expanded clones derived from non-depleted graft cells. Over the following months the frequencies of hyperexpanded clones went down, and after one year T-cell counts and TCRbeta diversity were mostly credited to newly produced T cells. In some patients, high TCRbeta diversity at day 60 was attributed to recipient T cells and intrathymic progenitors that had survived conditioning.

With regard to this clonotype: Its recognized antigen is unknown. Qualities for individual bases were not recorded, and no much larger clone is one base off.

Sequences were derived from PBMCs, sampled before TCRalphabeta/CD19-depleted stem cell transplant. This TCR came from a child aged 2 to 10 with inherited bone marrow failure, due to receive a stem cell transplant.

The sequence in DNA is TGCGCCAGCAGCATGCGGGACGGCCCCTTCGATGAGCAGTTCTTC. This codes for CASSMRDGPFDEQFF. Recombination linked TRBV4-1 to TRBJ2-1; a tentative D match to TRBD2 spans 6 bases. V gives up 5 bases and J gives up 8 bases, and the segment between their germline ends measures 19 bases. Including the terminal cysteine and phenylalanine, the CDR3 comprises 15 residues. Only CDR3 DNA is held: 45 bases, read in frame from base 1. CDR1 and CDR2 were assigned from the germline V gene as MGHRA and YSYEKL.